The 7 T cell receptor beta chains presented below share a single source sample, sequenced in a study of PD-1 blockade in mismatch repair-deficient tumors. The method was immunoSEQ multiplex PCR; TCRdb's version includes in-frame clones alone and lacks a portion of them. The table records under 50,000 clones, around 77% of them present only once. The sequences come from PBMCs, collected before pembrolizumab treatment. These receptors were collected from an adult with mismatch repair-deficient cancer.

This chain uses TRBV2 with TRBJ2-5; D may be TRBD1 or TRBD2 (5 bases each). V gave up 2 bases and J gave up 1 base, with 17 bases separating them. This CDR3 comprises 17 residues. Germline CDR1 and CDR2: SNHLY and FYNNEI. CDR3 coding DNA: TGTGCCAGCAGTGAACGGGCCTCGGGGCGGATCCAAGAGACCCAGTACTTC. It yields the protein CASSERASGRIQETQYF.

This clone was detected once. The chain employs TRBV7-9 and TRBJ2-1; possibly TRBD2 for D (6 bases). The CDR3 totals 19 residues. V was trimmed by 3 bases and J by 8 bases, leaving 29 bases between them. Germline CDR1 and CDR2: SEHNR and FQNEAQ (reference sequence). CDR3 nucleotides: TGTGCCAGCAGCTTGGACGGTGGGGAGCGGGTGCCACGTGGGGATGAGCAGTTCTTC. Its translation: CASSLDGGERVPRGDEQFF.

The chain combines TRBV5-1 with TRBJ2-7, with TRBD2 identical over 7 bases. CDR1 and CDR2 (germline): SGHRS, YFSETQ. The CDR3 has 16 amino acids. Trimming took 0 bases from V and 4 from J; bases not matched to a gene: 10. CDR3 in amino acids: CASSLDGSGFTYEQYF. CDR3 DNA: TGCGCCAGCAGCTTGGATGGTAGCGGGTTTACTTACGAGCAGTACTTC. The variable domain in full, with the rest retrieved from reference TRBV5-1 and TRBJ2-7, is KAGVTQTPRYLIKTRGQQVTLSCSPISGHRSVSWYQQTPGQGLQFLFEYFSETQRNKGNFPGRFSGRQFSNSRSEMNVSTLELGDSALYLCASSLDGSGFTYEQYFGPGTRLTVT.

The chain recombines TRBV4-1 with TRBJ1-5; 7 nucleotides match TRBD1. This CDR3 is built from 15 residues. CDR1 MGHRA and CDR2 YSYEKL come from the germline V gene. Trimming took 1 base from V and 6 from J; bases not matched to a gene: 6. DNA for the CDR3: TGCGCCAGCAGCCAAGGACAGGGAGAGACTCAGCCCCAGCATTTT. Its translation: CASSQGQGETQPQHF.

This chain's CDR3 is CASSPTKDHYGYTF. CDR3 DNA sequence: TGTGCCAGCTCACCGACCAAGGATCACTATGGCTACACCTTC. The chain joins TRBV18 to TRBJ1-2; D is unclear. With 3 bases removed from V and 3 bases from J, the gap between germline ends came to 11 bases. This CDR3 is 14 amino acids long. Germline-derived CDR1 and CDR2 are KGHSH and LQKENI.

The V and J genes are TRBV6-1 and TRBJ2-3; TRBD2 might be the D (6 bases). Germline CDR1 and CDR2: MNHNS and SASEGT. Trimming cost V 3 bases and J 0 bases, with 19 bases left between them. The CDR3 runs to 18 residues. CDR3 amino acids: CASSDQRIAERSTDTQYF. CDR3 coding DNA: TGTGCCAGCAGTGACCAACGGATAGCGGAACGTAGCACAGATACGCAGTATTTT.

This clone has only a few counts. This chain links TRBV2 with TRBJ1-2; D is unclear. Trimming cost V 0 bases and J 10 bases, with 15 bases left between them. CDR3 length equals 14 residues. Per the germline V gene, CDR1 is SNHLY and CDR2 is FYNNEI. The CDR3 coding sequence is TGTGCCAGCAGTGAAGCGAAAGTTGGCATCTCCTACACCTTC. This encodes CASSEAKVGISYTF.